The clone carrying this T cell receptor beta chain was observed at least ten times. Noted time point: blood at routine non-recurrence follow-up after resection. Unsorted whole RNA from tumor, nontumor lung or frozen PBMC underwent sequencing. Using its own MiXCR run on the 5' RACE reads, TCRdb lists one record per CDR3 protein. The table has about 120,000 distinct CDR3 sequences, 9% to 15% seen once. The data were taken from a study of spatial heterogeneity in lung cancer. Germline V gives CDR1 LGHNA, CDR2 YNFKEQ. V was pared by 1 base and J by 6 bases, with 15 bases between. The CDR3 length is 15 residues.

This receptor was taken from a male donor with early-stage non-small cell lung cancer. Sample: PBMCs, taken at follow-up. V usage is TRBV4-2 and J usage is TRBJ1-2; tentatively, D is TRBD1 (5 bases). The chain's CDR3 is CASSQVKRGGDGYTF. In DNA form, the CDR3 reads TGTGCCAGCAGCCAAGTAAAGAGGGGCGGGGATGGCTACACCTTC.